This TCR beta chain was recovered during a study of OX40 agonist ivuxolimab in advanced cancers. Study-level results: Clonal expansion was seen in CD4+ and CD8+ blood T cells by week 6 at 0.1 to 3.0 mg/kg. The work left the antigen specificity of expanded peripheral T cells undetermined.

With regard to this clone: Its antigen is unidentified.

Sequencing was performed with immunoSEQ multiplex PCR; in TCRdb, only in-frame clones are kept and a portion is missing. Of about 94,000 clones listed, 80% to 95% are singletons. The specimen comprised CD4+ or CD8+ T cells sorted from blood, sampled in a trial of the OX40 agonist ivuxolimab. This receptor was identified in an adult with an advanced solid tumor such as melanoma, head and neck, liver or kidney cancer.

Here the CDR3 DNA reads TGTGCCAGCAGTGAGGACAGTTGGACCGGGGAGCTGTTTTTT. It yields the protein CASSEDSWTGELFF. V and J are TRBV25-1 and TRBJ2-2; the D gene is possibly TRBD1 (6 bases). Germline V gene lookup returns CDR1 MGHDK and CDR2 SYGVNS. Trimming removed 3 bases at V and 5 bases at J, with 10 bases between. This CDR3 is 14 amino acids long. The full variable domain, completed using reference TRBV25-1 and TRBJ2-2, is EADIYQTPRYLVIGTGKKITLECSQTMGHDKMYWYQQDPGMELHLIHYSYGVNSTEKGDLSSESTVSRIRTEHFPLTLESARPSHTSQYLCASSEDSWTGELFFGEGSRLTVL.